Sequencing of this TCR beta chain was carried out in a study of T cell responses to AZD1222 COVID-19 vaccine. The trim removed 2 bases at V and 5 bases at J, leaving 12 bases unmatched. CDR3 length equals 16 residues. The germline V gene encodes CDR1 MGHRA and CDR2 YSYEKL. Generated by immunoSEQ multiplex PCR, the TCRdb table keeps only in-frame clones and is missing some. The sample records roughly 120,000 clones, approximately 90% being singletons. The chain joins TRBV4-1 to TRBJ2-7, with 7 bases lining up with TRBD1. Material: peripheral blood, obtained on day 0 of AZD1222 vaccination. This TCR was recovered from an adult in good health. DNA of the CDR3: TGCGCCAGCAGCCAATTTGTCAGGACAGGAGGTAACGAGCAGTACTTC. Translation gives CASSQFVRTGGNEQYF.